These 10 T cell receptor beta chains share one sample of origin, sequenced in a study of regulatory T cells in long-lasting Graves disease (dated by TCRdb to the early 2020s). Library preparation used multiplex PCR. Sequencer: Illumina HiSeq 4000. TCR beta libraries were built with iRepertoire HTBI primers and Arm-PCR amplification of CDR3 regions. The public reads were reprocessed in TCRdb via fastp at Q25 and MiXCR, keeping in-frame beta chains. CDR3 protein sequences are deduplicated, and each keeps its most common genes and DNA. The sample has about 400,000 distinct CDR3 sequences on record, 15% to 20% of them singletons. Together, the top ten hold roughly 21% of the sample. The time point label, as the study defines it: newly diagnosed GD, antithyroid drugs for less than 3 months. For both TCR sequencing and RNA sequencing, RNA was extracted from PBMCs using TRIzol. The same data also went into a second study, on T cells in Graves' hyperthyroidism and ophthalmopathy.

Material: peripheral blood mononuclear cells (PBMCs), obtained at new diagnosis, from a patient treated with antithyroid drugs. The source is a woman aged 18-35 years with Graves disease. Donor details come from another sample of the same person, matched by shared clones.

This clonotype was seen many times. This rearrangement joins TRBV20-1 to TRBJ2-7; 9 bases map to TRBD1. CDR1 and CDR2 from the germline V gene are DFQATT and SNEGSKA (reference sequence). There are 13 residues in the CDR3. The trim removed 1 base at V and 9 bases at J, leaving 7 bases unmatched. The CDR3 is CSARGQGGVWQYF. In nucleotides, the CDR3 is TGCAGTGCTAGAGGACAGGGGGGAGTGTGGCAGTACTTC.

The V and J genes are TRBV19 and TRBJ2-3, with 11 bases lining up with TRBD2. Trimming took 6 bases from V and 2 from J; bases not matched to a gene: 7. The V gene's germline CDR1 is LNHDA and CDR2 SQIVND (reference sequence). CDR3 size: 16 residues. This CDR3 is CASRARLAGTTDTQYF. CDR3 sequence (DNA): TGTGCCAGTAGGGCCCGACTAGCGGGGACCACAGATACGCAGTATTTT.

Ten or more counts support this clonotype. The rearrangement joins TRBV28 to TRBJ2-1; 7 nucleotides agree with TRBD2. The CDR3 runs to 17 residues. Per germline, CDR1 MDHEN and CDR2 SYDVKM. With 6 bases clipped from V and 5 bases from J, the junction kept 16 bases outside the gene matches. The CDR3 nucleotides are TGTGCCAGCAGAGGTGGGATCGGGAGCGGGGCCAACAATGAGCAGTTCTTC. Its translation: CASRGGIGSGANNEQFF.

Concerning this clonotype: Since a much larger clone is just one base distant, this may be a read error. The chain joins TRBV11-2 to TRBJ1-4; no firm D call. This CDR3 has 15 amino acids. CDR1 is SGHAT and CDR2 is FQNNGV in the germline V gene. The CDR3 region is CASTFDRSTNGKLFF. CDR3 sequence (DNA): TGTGCCAGCACTTTCGACCGTTCAACTAATGGAAAACTGTTTTTT. The variable domain in full, completed from reference TRBV11-2 and TRBJ1-4, reads EAGVAQSPRYKIIEKRQSVAFWCNPISGHATLYWYQQILGQGPKLLIQFQNNGVVDDSQLPKDRFSAERLKGVDSTLKIQPAKLEDSAVYLCASTFDRSTNGKLFFGSGTQLSVL.

This clonotype was recorded a few times. The CDR3 reads CASSLATGALGGYTF. For the CDR3, the DNA is TGCGCCAGCAGCTTGGCCACAGGGGCCTTGGGGGGCTACACCTTC. The gene calls are TRBV5-1 and TRBJ1-2; 7 positions match TRBD1. Germline CDR1 is SGHRS and CDR2 is YFSETQ. The length of the CDR3 is 15 residues. V was clipped by 0 bases and J by 8 bases; unmatched bases: 10.

This sequence joins TRBV24-1 and TRBJ2-5; D remains unclear. Trimming pared 3 bases from V and 8 bases from J, leaving 6 bases between. Germline V gives CDR1 KGHDR, CDR2 SFDVKD. The CDR3 consists of 11 residues. This CDR3 is CATSDARTQYF. For the CDR3, the DNA is TGTGCCACCAGTGATGCAAGAACCCAGTACTTC.

The sample holds many counts of this clonotype. The V call is TRBV7-2, the J call TRBJ1-5; D is perhaps TRBD1 (6 bases). The CDR3 sequence is 13 residues long. The V end lost 5 bases, the J end lost 2 bases, and 7 bases lay between the germline ends. Germline values: CDR1 SGHTA, CDR2 FQGNSA. The CDR3 DNA reads as TGTGCCAGCAGCGCAGGGGGCAATCAGCCCCAGCATTTT. Translating it yields CASSAGGNQPQHF. The whole variable domain, remainder taken from reference TRBV7-2 and TRBJ1-5, is GAGVSQSPSNKVTEKGKDVELRCDPISGHTALYWYRQSLGQGLEFLIYFQGNSAPDKSGLPSDRFSAERTGGSVSTLTIQRTQQEDSAVYLCASSAGGNQPQHFGDGTRLSIL.

Of note for this clonotype: A single base separates this from a much larger clone, so it may be a read error. The chain employs TRBV6-9 and TRBJ1-1; D remains ambiguous. The germline V and J ends were trimmed by 3 bases and 6 bases, with 17 bases remaining between them. This CDR3 has 15 residues. CDR1 is MNHGY and CDR2 is SVAAGI in the germline V gene. CDR3 loop: CASSYSTGFGAEAFF. The CDR3, as DNA: TGTGCCAGCAGTTACTCCACGGGCTTCGGCGCTGAAGCTTTCTTT.

In this sample, this clonotype turned up once. The rearrangement uses TRBV7-3 and TRBJ2-2, with 7 bases identical to TRBD1. Germline trimming cut 5 bases from V and 3 bases from J; bases unmatched to any gene: 9. The CDR3 is 16 residues long. In germline, CDR1 is SGHTA, CDR2 FQGTGA. The CDR3 sequence: CASSPDRATDTGELFF. The CDR3 coding sequence is TGTGCCAGCAGCCCAGACAGGGCTACGGACACCGGGGAGCTGTTTTTT.

The chain recombines TRBV6-1 with TRBJ2-5, with no clear D. This CDR3 spans 13 amino acids. Trimming stripped 6 bases from V and 4 bases from J, with 12 bases between. Germline V gene sequence: CDR1 MNHNS, CDR2 SASEGT. The CDR3 reads CASSVSARETQYF. The CDR3 DNA reads as TGTGCCAGCAGCGTGTCAGCGAGAGAGACCCAGTACTTC.